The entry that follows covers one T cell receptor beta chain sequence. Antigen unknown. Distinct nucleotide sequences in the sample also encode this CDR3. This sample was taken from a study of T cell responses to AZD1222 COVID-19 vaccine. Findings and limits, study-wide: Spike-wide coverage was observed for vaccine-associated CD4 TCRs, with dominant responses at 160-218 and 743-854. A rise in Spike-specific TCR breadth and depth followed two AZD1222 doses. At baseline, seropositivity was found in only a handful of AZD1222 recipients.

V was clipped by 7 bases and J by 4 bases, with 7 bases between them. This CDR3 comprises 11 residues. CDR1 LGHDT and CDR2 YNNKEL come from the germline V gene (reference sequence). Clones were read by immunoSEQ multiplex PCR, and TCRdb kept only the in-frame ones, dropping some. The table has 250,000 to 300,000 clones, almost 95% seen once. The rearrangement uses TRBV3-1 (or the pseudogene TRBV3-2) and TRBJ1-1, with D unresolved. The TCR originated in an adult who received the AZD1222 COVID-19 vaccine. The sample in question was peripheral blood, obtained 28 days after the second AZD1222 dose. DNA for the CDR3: TGTGCCAGCACCCGAGGCACTGAAGCTTTCTTT. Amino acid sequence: CASTRGTEAFF.